This T cell receptor (beta chain) was recovered during a study of PD-1 blockade in mismatch repair-deficient tumors. At the level of the study: Patients had around 11 mismatch repair-deficient cancer types and were previously treated and progressing.

V was clipped by 0 bases and J by 6 bases, with 11 bases between them. Germline loops: CDR1 LGHNA, CDR2 YNFKEQ. The CDR3 extends over 15 amino acids. Study-level points and caveats: Tumor-resident clones, often undetectable pretreatment in blood, expanded then contracted after pembrolizumab.

Every patient had mismatch repair deficiency by PCR or immunohistochemistry. A few pembrolizumab responders had their TCRs sequenced. In regard to this clone: Its antigen is not identified.

The protocol was immunoSEQ multiplex PCR, while the TCRdb copy is restricted to in-frame clones and leaves out a portion. The table includes over 75,000 clones, about 84% detected once. V gene TRBV4-2 combines with J gene TRBJ1-4; no clear D. The sequencing used peripheral blood, collected 12 weeks after starting pembrolizumab. The sequence was obtained from an adult with mismatch repair-deficient cancer. This CDR3 is CASSQEAGEDEKLFF. Here the CDR3 DNA reads TGTGCCAGCAGCCAAGAGGCAGGTGAAGATGAAAAACTGTTTTTT.